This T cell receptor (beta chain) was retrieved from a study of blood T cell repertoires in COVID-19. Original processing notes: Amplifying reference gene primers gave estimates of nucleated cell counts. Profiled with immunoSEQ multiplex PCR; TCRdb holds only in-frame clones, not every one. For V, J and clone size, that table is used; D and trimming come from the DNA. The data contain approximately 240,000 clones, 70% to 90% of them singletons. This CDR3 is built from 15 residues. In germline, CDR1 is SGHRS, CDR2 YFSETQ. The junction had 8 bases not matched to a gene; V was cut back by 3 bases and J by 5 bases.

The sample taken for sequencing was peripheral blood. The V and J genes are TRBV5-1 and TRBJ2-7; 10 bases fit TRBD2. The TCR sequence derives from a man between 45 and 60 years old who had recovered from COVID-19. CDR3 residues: CASSYGSGLADEQYF. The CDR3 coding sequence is TGCGCCAGCAGCTACGGGTCTGGACTAGCGGACGAGCAGTACTTC.